This record concerns one TCR beta chain sequence. This record comes from a study of shared clonotypes between healthy human individuals. At the level of the study: Samples came from two female and a few male donors aged 18 to 49.

Trimming cost V 6 bases and J 4 bases, with 30 bases left between them. The germline V gene encodes CDR1 SGHDN and CDR2 FVKESK. The length of the CDR3 is 19 residues. Donors were Caucasian adults residing in Nashville, Tennessee, USA. TCRdb keeps only in-frame clones here, not all; method: immunoSEQ multiplex PCR. The sample has fewer than 700,000 clones; around 78% are singletons. Sequenced input: PBMCs. The rearrangement joins TRBV14 to TRBJ1-2; perhaps TRBD1 as D (6 bases). The clonotype was recovered from a woman in her 40s in good health. Some clones in this sample may be carry-over from other donors' samples. This CDR3 is CASSHGPTDRRWPPYGYTF. The CDR3 bases are TGTGCCAGCAGTCATGGACCGACGGACAGACGATGGCCTCCCTATGGCTACACCTTC.